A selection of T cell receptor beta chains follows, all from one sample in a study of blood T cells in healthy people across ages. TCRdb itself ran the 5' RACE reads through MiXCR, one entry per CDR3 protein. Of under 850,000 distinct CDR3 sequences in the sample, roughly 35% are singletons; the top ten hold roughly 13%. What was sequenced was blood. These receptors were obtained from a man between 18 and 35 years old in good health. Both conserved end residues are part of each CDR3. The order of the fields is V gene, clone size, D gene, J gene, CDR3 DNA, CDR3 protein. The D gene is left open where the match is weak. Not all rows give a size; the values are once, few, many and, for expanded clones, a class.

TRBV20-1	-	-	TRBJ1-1	TGCAGTGCTAGAGATGGGGCAGGGGACACTGAAGCTTTCTTT	CSARDGAGDTEAFF
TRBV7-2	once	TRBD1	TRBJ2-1	TGTGCCAGCGGGGGGACAGGCGCTTCCTACAATGAGCAGTTCTTC	CASGGTGASYNEQFF
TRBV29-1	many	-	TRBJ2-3	TGCAGCGTCCTAGGGCTTTACACAGATACGCAGTATTTT	CSVLGLYTDTQYF
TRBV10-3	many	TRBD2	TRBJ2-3	TGTGCCATCAGTGACTCGAGGAGCGGGACGGAAGGAGATACGCAGTATTTT	CAISDSRSGTEGDTQYF
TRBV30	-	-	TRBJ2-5	TGTGCCTGGAGTGTGTTCCAAACCGGAGAGACCCAGTACTTC	CAWSVFQTGETQYF
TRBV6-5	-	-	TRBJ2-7	TGTGCCAGCAGCCCAGGGGTTGGTATAGACGAGCAGTACTTC	CASSPGVGIDEQYF
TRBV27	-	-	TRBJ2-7	TGTGCCAGCTACCCTGCAATCCTCCCCTACGAGCAGTACTTC	CASYPAILPYEQYF
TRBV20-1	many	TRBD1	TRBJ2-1	TGCAGTGCCTATTCATACAGGGGAGATAATGAGCAGTTCTTC	CSAYSYRGDNEQFF
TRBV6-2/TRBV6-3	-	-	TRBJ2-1	TGTGCCAGCAGTACGTGGCGGTACGAGCAGTTCTTC	CASSTWRYEQFF
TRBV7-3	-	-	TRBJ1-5	TGTGCCAGCAGCCCATCCCCCAATCAGCCCCAGCATTTT	CASSPSPNQPQHF
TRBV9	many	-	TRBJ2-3	TGTGCCAGCAGCGTAGGTGGGAGCAACACAGATACGCAGTATTTT	CASSVGGSNTDTQYF
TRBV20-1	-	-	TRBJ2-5	TGCAGTGCCCGTGGCAGGGAGAATAGACACCTCCAAGAGACCCAGTACTTC	CSARGRENRHLQETQYF
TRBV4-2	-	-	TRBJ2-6	TGTGCCAGCAGCCGGGTAGGGGCGGGAAATTCCGGGGCCAACGTCCTGACTTTC	CASSRVGAGNSGANVLTF
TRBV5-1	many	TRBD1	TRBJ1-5	TGCGCCAGCAGCTTGGAGGGGGCGTCTCAGCCCCAGCATTTT	CASSLEGASQPQHF
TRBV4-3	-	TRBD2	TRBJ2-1	TGCGCCAGCAGCCAAGACGTCCTTTGGACTAGCGGGGGTCCCTACGAGCAGTTCTTC	CASSQDVLWTSGGPYEQFF
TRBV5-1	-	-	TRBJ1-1	TGCGCCAGCAGCTTGGAATCGGACAGAGGGGCTGAAGCTTTCTTT	CASSLESDRGAEAFF
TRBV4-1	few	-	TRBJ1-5	TGCGCCAGCAGCCAAGATGGCCCCCCCATCAGCAATCAGCCCCAGCATTTT	CASSQDGPPISNQPQHF
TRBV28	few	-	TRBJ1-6	TGTGCCAGCAGTAGAGACAGGCCTAATAATTCACCCCTCCACTTT	CASSRDRPNNSPLHF
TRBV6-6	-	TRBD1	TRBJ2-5	TGTGCCAGCAGTTACCCTCCGGGACAGGGGGCGCTGGGTGAGACCCAGTACTTC	CASSYPPGQGALGETQYF
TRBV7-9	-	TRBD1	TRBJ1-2	TGTGCCAGCAGCTTACCGCGCGGACAGGGGGGGTATGGCTACACCTTC	CASSLPRGQGGYGYTF
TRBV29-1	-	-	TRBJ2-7	TGCAGCGTTGATCATCCAGGCGGGGCAGGGGACGAGCAGTACTTC	CSVDHPGGAGDEQYF
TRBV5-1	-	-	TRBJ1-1	TGCGCCAGCAGCTTGGCCGGACGGGGGAGCACTGAAGCTTTCTTT	CASSLAGRGSTEAFF
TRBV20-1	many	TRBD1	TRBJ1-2	TGCAGTGCTAACATACCGGGGGCTTTTTTACAGGGGGCTGGTGGCTACACCTTC	CSANIPGAFLQGAGGYTF
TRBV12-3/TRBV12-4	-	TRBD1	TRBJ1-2	TGTGCCAGCAGTCGACAGGGCGACTACACCTTC	CASSRQGDYTF
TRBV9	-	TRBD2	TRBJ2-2	TGTGCCAGCAGCTGGACTAGCGGGGGTTACCCCACCGGGGAGCTGTTTTTT	CASSWTSGGYPTGELFF